Each of the 32 T cell receptor beta chains below was sequenced from the same sample in a study of blood T cell repertoires in COVID-19. Clones were sequenced by immunoSEQ multiplex PCR, and TCRdb holds only the in-frame ones, with some missing. This sample has 200,000 to 250,000 clones; roughly 84% occur once, and the top ten carry about 12%. The sequencing sample was made of peripheral blood. The receptors stem from a human donor in a cohort sampled during active COVID-19.

V gene TRBV14 combines with J gene TRBJ2-3; 9 bases fit TRBD1. V was pared by 4 bases and J by 4 bases, with 3 bases of the junction left unmatched. Looked up from germline, CDR1 is SGHDN and CDR2 is FVKESK. The CDR3 length is 14 residues. The DNA of the CDR3 is TGTGCCAGCAGCCCTACAGGGGGCTCAGATACGCAGTATTTT. This codes for CASSPTGGSDTQYF.

The CDR3 sequence is CASRLLSGELFF. The DNA for the CDR3 is TGTGCCAGCAGGCTACTTTCCGGGGAGCTGTTTTTT. The rearrangement uses TRBV28 and TRBJ2-2; D is unclear. V was shortened by 6 bases and J by 6 bases, with 8 bases between the two germline ends. Germline CDR1 reads MDHEN; CDR2 reads SYDVKM. The CDR3 loop spans 12 amino acids.

The rearrangement uses TRBV5-1 and TRBJ2-1; the D gene is possibly TRBD2 (5 bases). Between the trimmed V and J ends, which lost 0 bases and 4 bases, there was a span of 17 bases. The CDR3 has 17 residues. Germline V gives CDR1 SGHRS, CDR2 YFSETQ. The CDR3 nucleotides are TGCGCCAGCAGCTTGGCACCCCCAACGGACTTGTACAATGAGCAGTTCTTC. It is translated as CASSLAPPTDLYNEQFF.

This chain joins TRBV10-2 and TRBJ2-2; 9 bases fit TRBD1. With 6 bases clipped from V and 0 bases from J, the junction kept 8 bases outside the gene matches. This CDR3 region has 17 residues. Germline V gives CDR1 WSHSY, CDR2 SAAADI. CDR3 sequence reads: CASSSETGGANTGELFF. CDR3 nucleotides: TGCGCCAGCAGCAGCGAGACAGGGGGAGCGAACACCGGGGAGCTGTTTTTT.

The V gene is TRBV4-2, the J gene TRBJ2-2; 7 positions agree with TRBD1. Germline lookup yields CDR1 LGHNA and CDR2 YNFKEQ. This CDR3 comprises 16 residues. With 4 bases clipped from V and 7 bases from J, the junction kept 12 bases outside the gene matches. The CDR3 DNA reads TGTGCCAGCAGCCCCTCTACAGGGACAGCTCTCGGGGAGCTGTTTTTT. Translating gives CASSPSTGTALGELFF.

The chain links TRBV6-2 or TRBV6-3 to TRBJ2-3, with TRBD1 matching over 9 bases. This CDR3 contains 17 residues. The V gene end was trimmed by 6 bases and the J gene end by 1 base; junction bases not matched to a gene: 11. Germline CDR1 reads MNHEY; CDR2 reads SVGEGT. This CDR3 is CASSRIGQGSRTDTQYF. The CDR3 nucleotides read TGTGCCAGCAGCCGGATTGGACAGGGGAGTCGCACAGATACGCAGTATTTT.

The rearrangement joins TRBV5-1 to TRBJ1-4; weak D call: TRBD1 (6 bases). Germline-derived CDR1 and CDR2 are SGHRS and YFSETQ. With 4 bases removed from V and 4 bases from J, the gap between germline ends came to 14 bases. This CDR3 comprises 15 residues. The chain's CDR3 is CASSTGGGGNEKLFF. Here the CDR3 DNA reads TGCGCCAGCAGCACTGGGGGAGGGGGTAATGAAAAACTGTTTTTT. Using reference TRBV5-1 and TRBJ1-4 for the parts outside the CDR3, the full variable domain is KAGVTQTPRYLIKTRGQQVTLSCSPISGHRSVSWYQQTPGQGLQFLFEYFSETQRNKGNFPGRFSGRQFSNSRSEMNVSTLELGDSALYLCASSTGGGGNEKLFFGSGTQLSVL.

This clone was recorded once. This chain uses TRBV3-1 (or the pseudogene TRBV3-2) with TRBJ1-6; D unresolved. Germline CDR1 is LGHDT and CDR2 is YNNKEL (reference sequence). The CDR3 has 16 amino acids. The V and J ends lost 0 bases and 10 bases respectively, with 16 bases between them. This CDR3 reads CASSQERVGRVSPLHF. The CDR3 nucleotides are TGTGCCAGCAGCCAAGAAAGAGTAGGGAGGGTATCACCCCTCCACTTT.

The gene calls are TRBV30 and TRBJ1-2, with 9 bases that match TRBD1. Germline CDR1 GTSNPN, CDR2 SVGIG (reference sequence). The CDR3 covers 14 residues. Losses at the gene ends were 3 bases for V and 5 bases for J; bases not matched to a gene: 7. DNA of the CDR3: TGTGCCTGGAGAGGACAGGGGATTAAATATGGCTACACCTTC. Residues: CAWRGQGIKYGYTF.

The rearrangement links TRBV7-2 to TRBJ2-7, with 10 bases aligning to TRBD2. This CDR3 has 15 amino acids. The germline V gene encodes CDR1 SGHTA and CDR2 FQGNSA. V shed 5 bases, J shed 1 base, and the junction held 5 bases outside the gene matches. The CDR3 protein is CASSPLLAGSYEQYF. The DNA for the CDR3 is TGTGCCAGCAGCCCCTTACTAGCGGGATCCTACGAGCAGTACTTC.

The gene calls are TRBV2 and TRBJ2-1, with a possible D match to TRBD2 (5 bases). Germline CDR1 reads SNHLY; CDR2 reads FYNNEI. There are 14 residues in the CDR3. Trimming pared 5 bases from V and 0 bases from J, leaving 8 bases between. The CDR3 bases are TGTGCCAGCAGTCGTGGGAGCTCCTACAATGAGCAGTTCTTC. Its translation: CASSRGSSYNEQFF.

This clone came up many times. The chain has TRBV7-9 and TRBJ1-2, with TRBD1 identical over 9 bases. CDR3 length: 16 residues. The J segment lost 5 bases and the V segment lost 0 bases, leaving 7 bases of the junction unmatched. CDR1 SEHNR and CDR2 FQNEAQ come from the germline V gene (reference sequence). CDR3 in DNA: TGTGCCAGCAGCTTAGCTGGCGGGACAGGGATTTATGGCTACACCTTC. The encoded protein is CASSLAGGTGIYGYTF.

The V gene is TRBV7-8, the J gene TRBJ2-2; 7 bases align to TRBD1. The length of the CDR3 is 15 residues. Trimming removed 4 bases from V and 2 bases from J; junction bases left unmatched: 4. Germline V gene sequence: CDR1 SGHVS, CDR2 FQNEAQ. CDR3 DNA: TGTGCCAGCAGCTCACGACAGGGTAACACCGGGGAGCTGTTTTTT. As protein: CASSSRQGNTGELFF.

The chain joins TRBV27 to TRBJ1-5, with a tentative D call TRBD1 (5 bases). Trimming pared 5 bases from V and 9 bases from J, leaving 23 bases between. The CDR3 totals 16 residues. CDR1 is MNHEY and CDR2 is SMNVEV in the germline V gene (reference sequence). CDR3 sequence (DNA): TGTGCCAGCAGTCCCCGAAACAGGAATCTTGTGGGGCCCCAGCATTTT. This gives the protein CASSPRNRNLVGPQHF.

V usage is TRBV5-4 and J usage is TRBJ1-1, with 7 bases fitting TRBD1. The J segment lost 5 bases and the V segment lost 0 bases, leaving 7 bases of the junction unmatched. The CDR3 runs to 15 residues. Germline CDR1 SGHNT, CDR2 YYREEE (reference sequence). CDR3 in amino acids: CASSLVLTGRTEAFF. The CDR3 DNA reads as TGTGCCAGCAGCTTGGTTCTGACAGGGAGAACTGAAGCTTTCTTT.

The chain links TRBV28 to TRBJ1-2; 9 positions match TRBD1. Germline V gene sequence: CDR1 MDHEN, CDR2 SYDVKM. The CDR3 contains 12 residues. After removal of 5 bases from V and 8 bases from J, the junction contained 3 bases not matched to a gene. DNA for the CDR3: TGTGCCAGCAGTAACAGGGGGCGCGGCTACACCTTC. It is translated as CASSNRGRGYTF.

This clone was seen repeatedly, ten times or more. This sample includes further DNA sequences coding for the same CDR3. This rearrangement joins TRBV11-2 to TRBJ1-1, with D uncertain. Germline CDR1 is SGHAT and CDR2 is FQNNGV. The CDR3 extends over 13 amino acids. V lost 2 bases to trimming and J lost 1 base, with 5 bases between them. The CDR3 DNA reads TGTGCCAGCAGCTTAAAGAGGAACACTGAAGCTTTCTTT. Its protein is CASSLKRNTEAFF.

The chain is built from TRBV2 and TRBJ2-2, with D perhaps matching TRBD2 (7 bases). Germline lookup yields CDR1 SNHLY and CDR2 FYNNEI. With 8 bases removed from V and 4 bases from J, the gap between germline ends came to 17 bases. The CDR3 contains 15 residues. The CDR3 is CASYPGGGGTGELFF. The CDR3 DNA sequence: TGTGCCAGCTACCCGGGGGGCGGGGGCACCGGGGAGCTGTTTTTT.

On this clone itself: At one end the junction does not follow the germline gene, possibly because of a read error. The chain couples TRBV7-7 to TRBJ2-1; D possibly corresponds to TRBD2 (8 bases). Germline-derived CDR1 and CDR2 are SSHAT and FNYEAQ (reference sequence). The CDR3 sequence is 15 residues long. This CDR3 is CASSLAGQSYNEQFF. The CDR3 coding sequence is TGTGCTAGCAGCTTAGCGGGACAGTCATACAATGAGCAGTTCTTC.

The V gene is TRBV5-4, the J gene TRBJ1-3, with a tentative D call TRBD1 (6 bases). Trimming removed 4 bases from V and 3 bases from J, with 14 bases in between. Germline-derived CDR1 and CDR2 are SGHNT and YYREEE (reference sequence). There are 15 residues in the CDR3. The chain's CDR3 is CASSLQGSGGNTIYF. CDR3 DNA sequence: TGTGCCAGCAGCCTACAGGGTTCGGGTGGAAACACCATATATTTT.

The V and J genes are TRBV10-2 and TRBJ2-2, with TRBD2 identical over 8 bases. This CDR3 has 13 residues. Germline V gene data show CDR1 as WSHSY and CDR2 as SAAADI. Trimming cost V 7 bases and J 6 bases; bases outside gene matches: 4. This chain's CDR3 is CASIERESGELFF. CDR3 sequence (DNA): TGCGCCAGCATCGAGCGGGAGTCCGGGGAGCTGTTTTTT.

CDR3 nucleotide sequence: TGTGCCAGCAGTTACCCCTCGGGACTGCCTCTCTACGAGCAGTACTTC. This encodes CASSYPSGLPLYEQYF. V gene TRBV6-2 or TRBV6-3 combines with J gene TRBJ2-7, with D possibly TRBD2 on 6 matching bases. Deletions cut 2 bases from V and 3 bases from J, with 17 bases between. The CDR3 sequence is 16 residues long. CDR1 and CDR2 from the germline V gene are MNHEY and SVGEGT.

This chain uses TRBV7-2 with TRBJ2-7; 9 bases are shared with TRBD2. CDR3 length equals 15 residues. The V segment lost 2 bases and the J segment 6 bases; nucleotides outside the gene matches: 8. Germline CDR1 SGHTA, CDR2 FQGNSA. The CDR3 DNA is TGTGCCAGCAGCTTATCCGCGCGGGGACTAGCCGAGCAGTACTTC. Protein sequence: CASSLSARGLAEQYF.

The chain is built from TRBV2 and TRBJ2-1; 8 bases align to TRBD2. V shed 6 bases and J 10 bases; nucleotides not matched to a gene: 17. The CDR3 is made up of 16 amino acids. Germline V gene sequence: CDR1 SNHLY, CDR2 FYNNEI. The CDR3 bases are TGTGCCAGCAGGCCTGGGGGGACTAGAGTATCAGGGGAGCAGTTCTTC. Its protein is CASRPGGTRVSGEQFF.

The chain couples TRBV7-9 to TRBJ1-3; no reliable D call. V was trimmed by 5 bases and J by 9 bases, leaving 17 bases between them. Germline V gene lookup returns CDR1 SEHNR and CDR2 FQNEAQ (reference sequence). CDR3 length equals 14 residues. The CDR3 reads CASSPTENPFTIYF. The DNA of the CDR3 is TGTGCCAGCAGCCCTACAGAAAACCCATTCACCATATATTTT.

CDR3 residues: CASSQTGVDEQYF. CDR3 nucleotide sequence: TGTGCCAGCAGCCAAACTGGAGTGGACGAGCAGTACTTC. V and J are TRBV9 and TRBJ2-7; no clear D gene. V dropped 4 bases and J dropped 5 bases, with 13 bases sitting between them. CDR3 length: 13 residues. Germline V gives CDR1 SGDLS, CDR2 YYNGEE.

The chain is built from TRBV2 and TRBJ1-2; 7 positions match TRBD1. Unmatched junction bases numbered 2, after V lost 2 bases and J lost 8 bases. This CDR3 is built from 12 residues. Germline CDR1 is SNHLY and CDR2 is FYNNEI. The CDR3 DNA reads TGTGCCAGCAGTGAACAGGGGGTGGGCTACACCTTC. As protein: CASSEQGVGYTF.

The gene calls are TRBV2 and TRBJ2-6; 12 positions match TRBD1. This CDR3 has 20 residues. The V segment lost 0 bases and the J segment 4 bases; nucleotides outside the gene matches: 10. The V gene's germline CDR1 is SNHLY and CDR2 FYNNEI. CDR3 residues: CASSEARRDRGLGGANVLTF. The CDR3 DNA reads as TGTGCCAGCAGTGAAGCCCGCCGGGACAGGGGGCTTGGGGGGGCCAACGTCCTGACTTTC.

The chain uses TRBV5-5 and TRBJ2-1; the D gene is possibly TRBD1 (6 bases). This CDR3 is built from 14 residues. Germline V gene sequence: CDR1 SGHKS, CDR2 YYEKEE (reference sequence). Trimming removed 0 bases from V and 5 bases from J, with 9 bases in between. CDR3 DNA sequence: TGTGCCAGCAGCTTGGCAGGGGCCCACAATGAGCAGTTCTTC. This codes for CASSLAGAHNEQFF. Variable domain in full (rest from reference TRBV5-5 and TRBJ2-1): DAGVTQSPTHLIKTRGQQVTLRCSPISGHKSVSWYQQVLGQGPQFIFQYYEKEERGRGNFPDRFSARQFPNYSSELNVNALLLGDSALYLCASSLAGAHNEQFFGPGTRLTVL.

The chain links TRBV15 to TRBJ2-5; 7 nucleotides agree with TRBD2. V shed 1 base and J 5 bases; nucleotides not matched to a gene: 7. Looked up from germline, CDR1 is LNHNV and CDR2 is YYDKDF (reference sequence). The CDR3 has 15 amino acids. CDR3 DNA sequence: TGTGCCACCAGCAGAGGGGGCGGGAGCGGGGAGACCCAGTACTTC. Protein: CATSRGGGSGETQYF.

This chain links TRBV25-1 with TRBJ2-5; 10 bases agree with TRBD1. The CDR3 is 17 residues long. Germline V gives CDR1 MGHDK, CDR2 SYGVNS. Germline trimming cut 3 bases from V and 3 bases from J; bases unmatched to any gene: 10. CDR3 sequence: CASSDYRDRGTEETQYF. CDR3 bases: TGTGCCAGCAGTGATTATCGGGACAGGGGAACCGAAGAGACCCAGTACTTC. Variable domain in full (rest from reference TRBV25-1 and TRBJ2-5): EADIYQTPRYLVIGTGKKITLECSQTMGHDKMYWYQQDPGMELHLIHYSYGVNSTEKGDLSSESTVSRIRTEHFPLTLESARPSHTSQYLCASSDYRDRGTEETQYFGPGTRLLVL.

V is TRBV14 and J is TRBJ2-3; 11 bases are a match to TRBD2. Losses at the gene ends were 2 bases for V and 0 bases for J; bases not matched to a gene: 4. The V gene's germline CDR1 is SGHDN and CDR2 FVKESK. The CDR3 runs to 17 residues. CDR3 sequence reads: CASSQRWTSGSTDTQYF. DNA for the CDR3: TGTGCCAGCAGCCAACGATGGACTAGCGGGAGCACAGATACGCAGTATTTT.